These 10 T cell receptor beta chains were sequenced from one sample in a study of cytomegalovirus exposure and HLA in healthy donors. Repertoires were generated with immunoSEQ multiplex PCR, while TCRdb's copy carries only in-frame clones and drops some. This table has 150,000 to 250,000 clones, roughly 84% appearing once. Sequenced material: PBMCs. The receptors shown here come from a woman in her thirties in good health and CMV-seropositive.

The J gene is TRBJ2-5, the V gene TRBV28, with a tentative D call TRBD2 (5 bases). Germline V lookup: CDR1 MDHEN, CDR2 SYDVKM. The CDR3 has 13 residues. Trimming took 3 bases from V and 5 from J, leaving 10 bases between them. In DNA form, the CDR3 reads TGTGCCAGCAGTTTCGGGGTCTTGGAGACCCAGTACTTC. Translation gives CASSFGVLETQYF.

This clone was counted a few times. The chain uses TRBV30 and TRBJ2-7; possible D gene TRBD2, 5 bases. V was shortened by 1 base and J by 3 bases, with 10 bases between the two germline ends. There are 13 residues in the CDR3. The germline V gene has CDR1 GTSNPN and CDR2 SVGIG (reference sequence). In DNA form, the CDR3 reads TGTGCCTGGAGTGCACTAGTAGGCTACGAGCAGTACTTC. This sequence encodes CAWSALVGYEQYF.

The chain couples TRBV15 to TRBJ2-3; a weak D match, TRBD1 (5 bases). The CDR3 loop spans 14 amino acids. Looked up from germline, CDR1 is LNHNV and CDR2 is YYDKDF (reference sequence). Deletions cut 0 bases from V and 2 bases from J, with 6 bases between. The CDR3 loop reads CATSRDRATDTQYF. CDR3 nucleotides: TGTGCCACCAGCAGAGACAGGGCCACAGATACGCAGTATTTT.

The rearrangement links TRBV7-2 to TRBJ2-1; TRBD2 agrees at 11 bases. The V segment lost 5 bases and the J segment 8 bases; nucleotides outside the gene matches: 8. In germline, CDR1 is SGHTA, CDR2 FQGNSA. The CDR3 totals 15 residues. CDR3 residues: CASSVTSGSAHEQFF. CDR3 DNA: TGTGCCAGCAGCGTTACTAGCGGGAGCGCCCATGAGCAGTTCTTC.

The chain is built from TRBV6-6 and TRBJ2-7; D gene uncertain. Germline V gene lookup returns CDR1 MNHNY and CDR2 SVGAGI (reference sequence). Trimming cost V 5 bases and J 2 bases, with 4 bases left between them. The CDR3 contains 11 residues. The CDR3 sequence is CASSQTYEQYF. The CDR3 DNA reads TGTGCCAGCAGTCAAACCTACGAGCAGTACTTC.

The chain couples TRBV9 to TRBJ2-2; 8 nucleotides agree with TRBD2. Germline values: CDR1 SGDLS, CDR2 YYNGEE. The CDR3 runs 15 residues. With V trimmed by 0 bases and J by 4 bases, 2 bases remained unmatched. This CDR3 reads CASSVASGSTGELFF. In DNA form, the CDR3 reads TGTGCCAGCAGCGTAGCAAGCGGGAGCACCGGGGAGCTGTTTTTT.

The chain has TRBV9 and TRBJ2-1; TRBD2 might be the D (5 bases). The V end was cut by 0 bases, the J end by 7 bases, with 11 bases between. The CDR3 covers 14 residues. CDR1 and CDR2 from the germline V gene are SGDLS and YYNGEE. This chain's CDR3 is CASSVVSGDNEQFF. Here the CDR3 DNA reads TGTGCCAGCAGCGTAGTCAGCGGAGATAATGAGCAGTTCTTC.

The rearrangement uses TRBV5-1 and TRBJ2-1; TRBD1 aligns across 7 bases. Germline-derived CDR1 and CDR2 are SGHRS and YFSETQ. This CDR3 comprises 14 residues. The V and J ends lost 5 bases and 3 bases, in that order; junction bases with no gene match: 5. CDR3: CASRSGTVYNEQFF. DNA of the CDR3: TGCGCCAGCAGATCCGGGACAGTCTACAATGAGCAGTTCTTC. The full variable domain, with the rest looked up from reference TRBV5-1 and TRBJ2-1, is KAGVTQTPRYLIKTRGQQVTLSCSPISGHRSVSWYQQTPGQGLQFLFEYFSETQRNKGNFPGRFSGRQFSNSRSEMNVSTLELGDSALYLCASRSGTVYNEQFFGPGTRLTVL.

CDR3 nucleotide sequence: TGTGCCAGCAGTGGAAATAGGGGGTACACCATATATTTT. Translation gives CASSGNRGYTIYF. The chain uses TRBV25-1 and TRBJ1-3, with TRBD1 as a possible D gene (6 bases). The V end lost 4 bases, the J end lost 8 bases, and 12 bases lay between the germline ends. This CDR3 comprises 13 residues. Germline CDR1 MGHDK, CDR2 SYGVNS.

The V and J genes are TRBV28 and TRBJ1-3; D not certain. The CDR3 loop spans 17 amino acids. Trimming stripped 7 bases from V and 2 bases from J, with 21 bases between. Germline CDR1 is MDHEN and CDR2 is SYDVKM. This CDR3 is CASIPIRGREAGNTIYF. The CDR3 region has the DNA TGTGCCAGCATCCCCATACGAGGTAGAGAAGCTGGAAACACCATATATTTT.